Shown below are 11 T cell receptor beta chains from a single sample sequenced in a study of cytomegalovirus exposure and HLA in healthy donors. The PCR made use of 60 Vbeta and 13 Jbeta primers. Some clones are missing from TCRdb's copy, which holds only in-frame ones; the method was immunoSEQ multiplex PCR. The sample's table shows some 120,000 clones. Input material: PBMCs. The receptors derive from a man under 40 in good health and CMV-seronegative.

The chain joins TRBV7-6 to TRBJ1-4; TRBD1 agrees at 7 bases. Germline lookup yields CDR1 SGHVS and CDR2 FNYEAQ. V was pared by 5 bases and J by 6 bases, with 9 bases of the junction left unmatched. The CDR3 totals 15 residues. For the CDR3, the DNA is TGTGCCAGCAGCCCGGGGACAGAGAATTATGAAAAACTGTTTTTT. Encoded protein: CASSPGTENYEKLFF.

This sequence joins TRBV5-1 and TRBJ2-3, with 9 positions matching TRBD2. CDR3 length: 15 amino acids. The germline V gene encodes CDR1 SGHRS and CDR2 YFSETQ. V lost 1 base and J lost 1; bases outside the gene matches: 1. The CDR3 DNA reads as TGCGCCAGCAGCTTGCCTAGCGGGGGCACAGATACGCAGTATTTT. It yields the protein CASSLPSGGTDTQYF.

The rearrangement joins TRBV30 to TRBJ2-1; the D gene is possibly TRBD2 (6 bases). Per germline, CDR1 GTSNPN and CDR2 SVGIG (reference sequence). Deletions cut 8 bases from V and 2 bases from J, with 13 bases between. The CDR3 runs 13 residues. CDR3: CARTRGAYNEQFF. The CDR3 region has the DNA TGTGCCCGGACTCGCGGGGCCTACAATGAGCAGTTCTTC. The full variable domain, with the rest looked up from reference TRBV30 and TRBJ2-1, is SQTIHQWPATLVQPVGSPLSLECTVEGTSNPNLYWYRQAAGRGLQLLFYSVGIGQISSEVPQNLSASRPQDRQFILSSKKLLLSDSGFYLCARTRGAYNEQFFGPGTRLTVL.

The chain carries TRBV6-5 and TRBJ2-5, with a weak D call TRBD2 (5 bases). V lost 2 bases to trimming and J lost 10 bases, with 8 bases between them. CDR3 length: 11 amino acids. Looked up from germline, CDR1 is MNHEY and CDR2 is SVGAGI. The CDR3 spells CASSYKAVQYF. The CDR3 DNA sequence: TGTGCCAGCAGTTACAAAGCGGTCCAGTACTTC.

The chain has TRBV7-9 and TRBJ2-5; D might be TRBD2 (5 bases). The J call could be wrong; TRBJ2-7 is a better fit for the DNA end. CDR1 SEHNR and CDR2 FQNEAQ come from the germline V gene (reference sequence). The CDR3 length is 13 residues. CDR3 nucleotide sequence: TGTGCCAGCAGCTTACTCTCCGAGGGCGAGCAGTACTTC. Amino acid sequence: CASSLLSEGEQYF.

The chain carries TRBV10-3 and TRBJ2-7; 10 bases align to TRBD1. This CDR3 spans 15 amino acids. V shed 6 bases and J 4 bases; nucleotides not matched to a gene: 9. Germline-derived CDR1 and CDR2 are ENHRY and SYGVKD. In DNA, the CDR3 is TGTGCCATCAGGGATCCGGGACAGGGGACTTACGAGCAGTACTTC. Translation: CAIRDPGQGTYEQYF.

The CDR3: CAISESIRGLLYEQYF. Here the CDR3 DNA reads TGTGCCATCAGTGAGTCGATCAGGGGCCTACTCTACGAGCAGTACTTC. This chain connects TRBV10-3 to TRBJ2-7, with a weak D call TRBD1 (6 bases). Trimming removed 0 bases from V and 3 bases from J, with 15 bases in between. The CDR3 contains 16 residues. The germline CDR1 and CDR2 sequences are ENHRY and SYGVKD.

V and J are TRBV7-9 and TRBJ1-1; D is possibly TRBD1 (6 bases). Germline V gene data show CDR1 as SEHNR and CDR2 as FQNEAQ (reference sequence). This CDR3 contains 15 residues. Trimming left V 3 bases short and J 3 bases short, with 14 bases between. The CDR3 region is CASSFRGAGDTEAFF. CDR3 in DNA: TGTGCCAGCAGCTTTCGGGGGGCGGGCGACACTGAAGCTTTCTTT.

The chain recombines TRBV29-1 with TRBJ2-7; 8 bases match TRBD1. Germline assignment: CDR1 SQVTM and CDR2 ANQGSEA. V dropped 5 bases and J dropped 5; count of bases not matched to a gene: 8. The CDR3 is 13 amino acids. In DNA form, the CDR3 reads TGCAGCGTTTCAGGGGGCAAGCGGGACGAGCAGTACTTC. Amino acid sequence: CSVSGGKRDEQYF.

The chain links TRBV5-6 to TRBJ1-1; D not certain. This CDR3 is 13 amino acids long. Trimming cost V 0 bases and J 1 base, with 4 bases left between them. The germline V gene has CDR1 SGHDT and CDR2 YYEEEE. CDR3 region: CASSLVRNTEAFF. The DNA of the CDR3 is TGTGCCAGCAGCTTGGTTCGGAACACTGAAGCTTTCTTT.

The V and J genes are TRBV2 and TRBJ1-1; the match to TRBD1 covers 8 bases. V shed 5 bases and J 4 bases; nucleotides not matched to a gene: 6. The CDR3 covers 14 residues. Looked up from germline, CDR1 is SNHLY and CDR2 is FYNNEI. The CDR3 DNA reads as TGTGCCAGCAGTTCTCAGGGGGCGCGCACTGAAGCTTTCTTT. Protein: CASSSQGARTEAFF.